The rows below give T cell receptor beta chains drawn from one sample of a study of T cell repertoires in cytomegalovirus infection. No antigen has been assigned to these receptors. TCRdb itself ran the reads through MiXCR, one entry per CDR3 protein. The table has 450,000 to 600,000 distinct CDR3 sequences, around 30% seen once; the top ten hold about 17%. The sample here was cultured PBMCs, taken from culture after CMV antigen stimulation. The receptor source for this set is a human donor in good health (CMV status not recorded). Some clones in this sample may be carry-over from other donors' samples. CDR3s include the opening cysteine and the closing phenylalanine or tryptophan. Each record gives: J gene, clone size, V gene, D gene, CDR3 protein, CDR3 DNA. A D gene is named only where the DNA matches it firmly. Some rows mark clone size as missing; the rest say once, few, many or name a class of expanded clone.

TRBJ2-2,.,TRBV6-6,.,CASSYGDRNTGELFF,TGTGCCAGCAGTTACGGAGACAGGAACACCGGGGAGCTGTTTTTT
TRBJ2-7,.,TRBV4-3,.,CASSQAAFSYEQYF,TGCGCCAGCAGCCAAGCTGCGTTTTCCTACGAGCAGTACTTC
TRBJ2-1,.,TRBV19,TRBD2,CASSIPSGVYNEQFF,TGTGCCAGTAGTATCCCTAGCGGGGTTTACAATGAGCAGTTCTTC
TRBJ2-1,few,TRBV20-1,TRBD2,CSASTQRGVVDNEQFF,TGCAGTGCCTCAACCCAGCGGGGGGTGGTCGACAATGAGCAGTTCTTC
TRBJ2-1,.,TRBV12-3/TRBV12-4,.,CASRKSDSSYNEQFF,TGTGCCAGCAGGAAATCTGACAGCTCCTACAATGAGCAGTTCTTC
TRBJ1-4,.,TRBV7-6,.,CASSLAPAGEKLFF,TGTGCCAGCAGCTTAGCGCCGGCCGGAGAAAAACTGTTTTTT
TRBJ2-1,.,TRBV7-9,TRBD1,CASSTDRGVNEQFF,TGTGCCAGCAGTACGGACAGGGGTGTAAATGAGCAGTTCTTC
TRBJ1-1,.,TRBV6-2/TRBV6-3,TRBD1,CASSYLWTGIHTEAFF,TGTGCCAGCAGTTACTTGTGGACAGGGATTCACACTGAAGCTTTCTTT
TRBJ2-3,few,TRBV6-1,.,CASSREKWGDTQYF,TGTGCCAGCAGTCGGGAGAAGTGGGGAGATACGCAGTATTTT
TRBJ2-1,few,TRBV7-2,.,CASAPGGREQFF,TGTGCCAGCGCCCCCGGGGGGCGTGAGCAGTTCTTC
TRBJ2-5,few,TRBV12-3/TRBV12-4,TRBD1,CASRTTGLPQETQYF,TGTGCCAGCAGGACGACAGGGCTCCCTCAAGAGACCCAGTACTTC
TRBJ1-2,many,TRBV20-1,.,CSASNYGYTF,TGCAGTGCTAGTAACTATGGCTACACCTTC
TRBJ2-1,few,TRBV7-2,TRBD2,CASSLASPRTSGAYNEQFF,TGTGCCAGCAGCTTAGCGTCTCCAAGGACTAGCGGGGCCTACAATGAGCAGTTCTTC
TRBJ2-3,.,TRBV24-1,.,CATKAGPSTDTQYF,TGTGCCACCAAGGCGGGCCCTAGCACAGATACGCAGTATTTT
TRBJ2-7,few,TRBV7-2,TRBD1,CASSLLTGDYEQYF,TGTGCCAGCAGCTTATTAACAGGGGACTACGAGCAGTACTTC
TRBJ1-4,once,TRBV12-3/TRBV12-4,TRBD1,CASGPGQGREKLFF,TGTGCCAGCGGGCCGGGACAGGGACGGGAAAAACTGTTTTTT
TRBJ2-3,.,TRBV20-1,TRBD2,CSASSTSGGSTDTQYF,TGCAGTGCTAGTTCGACTAGCGGGGGAAGCACAGATACGCAGTATTTT
TRBJ1-1,.,TRBV12-3/TRBV12-4,.,CASSFEGVGPNTEAFF,TGTGCCAGCAGTTTCGAGGGGGTAGGGCCGAACACTGAAGCTTTCTTT
TRBJ1-4,.,TRBV7-6,.,CASSLETGDEKLFF,TGTGCCAGCAGCTTAGAGACGGGAGATGAAAAACTGTTTTTT
TRBJ2-7,.,TRBV6-2/TRBV6-3,TRBD1,CASTAKPGQLYEQYF,TGTGCCAGCACCGCAAAACCGGGACAGCTCTACGAGCAGTACTTC
TRBJ1-5,few,TRBV7-2,.,CASSSQEYQPQHF,TGTGCCAGCAGCTCGCAGGAGTATCAGCCCCAGCATTTT
TRBJ2-3,.,TRBV7-9,TRBD1,CASSPRPAGGEDTQYF,TGTGCCAGCAGCCCGCGACCGGCAGGGGGTGAAGATACGCAGTATTTT
TRBJ1-2,.,TRBV6-5,.,CASSRGGGDDGYTF,TGTGCCAGCAGCCGAGGAGGGGGGGACGATGGCTACACCTTC
TRBJ2-1,.,TRBV5-1,TRBD1,CASSLNGQGAFNEQFF,TGCGCCAGCAGCCTAAATGGACAGGGGGCTTTCAATGAGCAGTTCTTC
TRBJ2-1,.,TRBV19,.,CASSMGGGSLYNEQFF,TGTGCCAGTAGTATGGGGGGCGGGAGTCTCTACAATGAGCAGTTCTTC
TRBJ2-5,.,TRBV7-6,.,CAIIGPGEETQYF,TGTGCCATTATTGGTCCTGGGGAGGAGACCCAGTACTTC
TRBJ1-2,many,TRBV7-2,.,CASSLGARTSHTYGYTF,TGTGCCAGCAGCTTAGGGGCAAGGACTTCCCATACCTATGGCTACACCTTC
TRBJ1-1,.,TRBV4-3,.,CASSQRSGGWDTEAFF,TGCGCCAGCAGCCAAAGGTCGGGAGGGTGGGACACTGAAGCTTTCTTT
TRBJ1-2,few,TRBV18,TRBD1,CASSPSRDRDYGYTF,TGTGCCAGCTCACCTAGCCGGGACAGAGACTATGGCTACACCTTC
TRBJ1-1,few,TRBV19,TRBD1,CASMVEGAQRITEAFF,TGTGCCAGTATGGTAGAGGGGGCGCAAAGGATCACTGAAGCTTTCTTT
TRBJ2-1,few,TRBV4-1,TRBD2,CASSAGGLAGGRSSYNEQFF,TGCGCCAGCAGCGCCGGGGGCCTAGCGGGAGGCCGGAGCTCCTACAATGAGCAGTTCTTC
TRBJ2-5,few,TRBV19,TRBD2,CASSLYGTREETQYF,TGTGCCAGTAGCCTGTACGGGACTAGGGAGGAGACCCAGTACTTC
TRBJ1-5,.,TRBV12-3/TRBV12-4,.,CASSSPTGSFQPQHF,TGTGCCAGCAGTTCCCCGACAGGCTCTTTCCAGCCCCAGCATTTT
TRBJ2-4,many,TRBV7-2,.,CASSSSGSTGNIQYF,TGTGCCAGCAGCTCCTCCGGGTCCACGGGGAACATTCAGTACTTC
TRBJ2-3,many,TRBV7-8,TRBD2,CASSYQLAGADTQYF,TGTGCCAGCAGCTACCAACTAGCGGGGGCAGATACGCAGTATTTT
TRBJ2-1,.,TRBV5-4,.,CASSLNRRYNEQFF,TGTGCCAGCAGCTTGAACCGCCGATACAATGAGCAGTTCTTC
TRBJ1-1,.,TRBV28,.,CATRDMNTEAFF,TGTGCCACCAGGGATATGAACACTGAAGCTTTCTTT
TRBJ2-1,few,TRBV7-2,.,CASSLDPRDNEQFF,TGTGCCAGCAGCTTAGACCCTAGAGACAATGAGCAGTTCTTC
TRBJ2-5,.,TRBV7-8,.,CASSPFGLGETQYF,TGTGCCAGCAGCCCCTTTGGGCTTGGGGAGACCCAGTACTTC
TRBJ1-6,.,TRBV6-5,.,CASNSLINSGNSPLHF,TGTGCCAGCAACAGCCTAATAAACTCAGGGAATTCACCCCTCCACTTT